The present TCR beta chain was sequenced within a study of cytomegalovirus exposure and HLA in healthy donors. General study results and limits: Specificity for CMV antigens was confirmed in vitro for a few of the CMV-associated chains. It was reportedly the case that the classifier diagnosed cytomegalovirus status with high specificity and sensitivity.

Separate from the roughly 700-subject first cohort was the approximately 130-subject validation cohort, to which the donors belonged. The table came from immunoSEQ multiplex PCR; TCRdb's copy has only in-frame clones and leaves some out. The sample consists of approximately 160,000 clones, roughly nine tenths of them appearing once. Notes on this clone: Antigen: not known.

Germline loops: CDR1 MGHRA, CDR2 YSYEKL. The CDR3 consists of 14 residues. V lost 3 bases to trimming and J lost 2 bases, with 11 bases between them. Sequenced material: PBMCs. The clonotype originates from a young woman in good health and CMV-seropositive. The chain uses TRBV4-1 and TRBJ2-7, with D maybe TRBD1 (5 bases). CDR3 in amino acids: CASSHQTETYEQYF. The CDR3 DNA reads TGCGCCAGCAGCCATCAGACAGAGACCTACGAGCAGTACTTC.